One and the same sample provided the 28 T cell receptor beta chains below, sequenced in a study of blood T cell repertoires in COVID-19. Here immunoSEQ multiplex PCR was the method, and the copy in TCRdb shows in-frame clones only, minus some. The table includes 200,000 to 250,000 clones, roughly four fifths detected once. Sequenced input: peripheral blood. Receptor source: a woman of 80 years or more with COVID-19, enrolled during active disease.

This clone is a singleton in its sample. The rearrangement links TRBV18 to TRBJ2-1; TRBD1 matches 9 bases. The CDR3 runs 16 residues. V was clipped by 0 bases and J by 0 bases; unmatched bases: 0. Germline V gene sequence: CDR1 KGHSH, CDR2 LQKENI. The CDR3 DNA sequence: TGTGCCAGCTCACCACCGACAGGGGGCTCCTACAATGAGCAGTTCTTC. Its translation: CASSPPTGGSYNEQFF. The entire variable domain, with the rest obtained from reference TRBV18 and TRBJ2-1, is as follows: NAGVMQNPRHLVRRRGQEARLRCSPMKGHSHVYWYRQLPEEGLKFMVYLQKENIIDESGMPKERFSAEFPKEGPSILRIQQVVRGDSAAYFCASSPPTGGSYNEQFFGPGTRLTVL.

This clone was seen a handful of times. V gene TRBV6-5 combines with J gene TRBJ1-1, with D maybe TRBD1 (5 bases). Looked up from germline, CDR1 is MNHEY and CDR2 is SVGAGI. Trimming cost V 1 base and J 2 bases, with 11 bases left between them. CDR3 length: 15 residues. CDR3 in amino acids: CASSYWGGINTEAFF. The CDR3 DNA reads as TGTGCCAGCAGTTACTGGGGGGGGATTAACACTGAAGCTTTCTTT.

This chain connects TRBV29-1 to TRBJ1-1, with 7 bases that match TRBD1. The V gene end was trimmed by 4 bases and the J gene end by 1 base; junction bases not matched to a gene: 6. CDR1 is SQVTM and CDR2 is ANQGSEA in the germline V gene. The CDR3 is 14 amino acids. CDR3 nucleotides: TGCAGCGTTGCCCCGACAGGGTCGAACACTGAAGCTTTCTTT. Amino acid sequence: CSVAPTGSNTEAFF. The full variable domain, with the rest looked up from reference TRBV29-1 and TRBJ1-1, is SAVISQKPSRDICQRGTSLTIQCQVDSQVTMMFWYRQQPGQSLTLIATANQGSEATYESGFVIDKFPISRPNLTFSTLTVSNMSPEDSSIYLCSVAPTGSNTEAFFGQGTRLTVV.

The chain couples TRBV5-1 to TRBJ1-2; D is possibly TRBD1 (5 bases). Germline CDR1 SGHRS, CDR2 YFSETQ. V was clipped by 4 bases and J by 8 bases, with 18 bases between them. The CDR3 contains 14 residues. The CDR3 DNA follows: TGCGCCAGCAGCCCAACGGACACTCACTCCGGCTACACCTTC. Its translation: CASSPTDTHSGYTF. Full variable domain (rest looked up from reference TRBV5-1 and TRBJ1-2): KAGVTQTPRYLIKTRGQQVTLSCSPISGHRSVSWYQQTPGQGLQFLFEYFSETQRNKGNFPGRFSGRQFSNSRSEMNVSTLELGDSALYLCASSPTDTHSGYTFGSGTRLTVV.

Here the CDR3 reads CASRRTGVNSPLHF. CDR3 nucleotide sequence: TGTGCCAGCAGGAGGACAGGGGTAAATTCACCCCTCCACTTT. This chain links TRBV28 with TRBJ1-6; 9 bases map to TRBD1. V lost 6 bases, J lost 7 bases, and 4 bases stayed unmatched. The CDR3 runs to 14 residues. In germline, CDR1 is MDHEN, CDR2 SYDVKM.

V and J are TRBV5-5 and TRBJ1-6; D uncertain. The CDR3 is 14 amino acids. Germline values: CDR1 SGHKS, CDR2 YYEKEE (reference sequence). The V end was cut by 0 bases, the J end by 11 bases, with 12 bases between. CDR3 protein: CASSLEAGSPPLHF. The DNA for the CDR3 is TGTGCCAGCAGCTTGGAGGCAGGCAGTCCACCCCTCCACTTT. Full variable domain (missing parts from reference TRBV5-5 and TRBJ1-6): DAGVTQSPTHLIKTRGQQVTLRCSPISGHKSVSWYQQVLGQGPQFIFQYYEKEERGRGNFPDRFSARQFPNYSSELNVNALLLGDSALYLCASSLEAGSPPLHFGNGTRLTVT.

V is TRBV18 and J is TRBJ2-4; 8 nucleotides match TRBD1. The CDR3 loop spans 14 amino acids. Trimming at V came to 2 bases and at J to 3 bases, leaving 0 bases not matched to a gene. CDR1 is KGHSH, CDR2 LQKENI, per germline. The CDR3 sequence is CASSPDRGKNIQYF. The DNA of the CDR3 is TGTGCCAGCTCACCAGACAGGGGCAAAAACATTCAGTACTTC.

This sequence joins TRBV7-2 and TRBJ2-1; 8 nucleotides line up with TRBD2. V shed 5 bases, J shed 3 bases, and the junction held 6 bases outside the gene matches. The CDR3 has 15 residues. Germline-derived CDR1 and CDR2 are SGHTA and FQGNSA. The CDR3 nucleotides are TGTGCCAGCAGCCCAACTAGCGGAAGCTACAATGAGCAGTTCTTC. This gives the protein CASSPTSGSYNEQFF.

The rearrangement joins TRBV9 to TRBJ1-2; 7 positions agree with TRBD1. The ends lost 4 bases at V and 8 bases at J; junction bases unmatched: 20. The CDR3 has 17 residues. Germline CDR1 is SGDLS and CDR2 is YYNGEE. CDR3 coding DNA: TGTGCCAGCAGCCCGACCGGAGGGTCCAGGGGGGAAGAGGGCTACACCTTC. Translated: CASSPTGGSRGEEGYTF.

Only one count was recorded for this clone. The chain's CDR3 is CASSLTRGRTSREQFF. CDR3 coding DNA: TGTGCCAGCAGCCTGACGCGGGGCAGGACATCACGTGAGCAGTTCTTC. This chain uses TRBV13 with TRBJ2-1, with D possibly TRBD2 on 6 matching bases. CDR3 length equals 16 residues. From germline, CDR1 is PRHDT and CDR2 FYEKMQ (reference sequence). The V and J ends lost 5 bases and 9 bases respectively, with 23 bases between them.

The chain employs TRBV20-1 and TRBJ1-3; D ambiguous. This CDR3 comprises 13 residues. CDR1 DFQATT and CDR2 SNEGSKA come from the germline V gene (reference sequence). V dropped 3 bases and J dropped 1 base, with 7 bases sitting between them. CDR3 loop: CSASGGSGNTIYF. Here the CDR3 DNA reads TGCAGTGCTAGTGGCGGGTCTGGAAACACCATATATTTT.

The chain couples TRBV7-8 to TRBJ1-2, with D unresolved. Germline V gene data show CDR1 as SGHVS and CDR2 as FQNEAQ. Trimming took off 4 bases at V and 4 bases at J, with 19 bases between the two ends. The CDR3 is 16 residues long. CDR3 nucleotides: TGTGCCAGCAGCTCCGGGCCGGAGGTTAGGGTCTATGGCTACACCTTC. It yields the protein CASSSGPEVRVYGYTF. Variable domain in full (rest from reference TRBV7-8 and TRBJ1-2): GAGVSQSPRYKVAKRGQDVALRCDPISGHVSLFWYQQALGQGPEFLTYFQNEAQLDKSGLPSDRFFAERPEGSVSTLKIQRTQQEDSAVYLCASSSGPEVRVYGYTFGSGTRLTVV.

The rearrangement joins TRBV5-6 to TRBJ2-5, with 9 nucleotides matching TRBD2. V shed 2 bases and J 2 bases; nucleotides not matched to a gene: 13. Per germline, CDR1 SGHDT and CDR2 YYEEEE. CDR3 length equals 18 residues. The CDR3 region is CASSFAGAGGGYQETQYF. The CDR3 DNA reads as TGTGCCAGCAGCTTCGCAGGAGCGGGAGGAGGCTATCAAGAGACCCAGTACTTC. The full variable domain, with the rest looked up from reference TRBV5-6 and TRBJ2-5, is DAGVTQSPTHLIKTRGQQVTLRCSPKSGHDTVSWYQQALGQGPQFIFQYYEEEERQRGNFPDRFSGHQFPNYSSELNVNALLLGDSALYLCASSFAGAGGGYQETQYFGPGTRLLVL.

This clone was picked up one time. The rearrangement uses TRBV3-1 (or the pseudogene TRBV3-2) and TRBJ1-1; TRBD1 might be the D (5 bases). The CDR3 is 15 amino acids. CDR1 is LGHDT, CDR2 YNNKEL, per germline (reference sequence). The CDR3 reads CATSTGTGGNTEAFF. CDR3 coding DNA: TGTGCAACATCAACCGGGACGGGGGGGAACACTGAAGCTTTCTTT.

The chain combines TRBV10-3 with TRBJ2-1; 15 nucleotides line up with TRBD2. V was clipped by 8 bases and J by 7 bases; unmatched bases: 3. The CDR3 runs to 14 residues. CDR1 is ENHRY, CDR2 SYGVKD, per germline. CDR3 protein: CAIGLAGGPNEQFF. In DNA form, the CDR3 reads TGTGCCATCGGACTAGCGGGGGGGCCGAATGAGCAGTTCTTC.

This clone was seen only a few times. This chain connects TRBV28 to TRBJ1-5; no definite D call. The CDR3 is 14 residues long. Trimming stripped 6 bases from V and 0 bases from J, with 9 bases between. The germline V gene has CDR1 MDHEN and CDR2 SYDVKM. CDR3 sequence reads: CASSYGTSNQPQHF. CDR3 coding DNA: TGTGCCAGCAGCTATGGTACTAGCAATCAGCCCCAGCATTTT.

The chain has TRBV5-4 and TRBJ1-2, with 9 bases identical to TRBD1. This CDR3 spans 13 amino acids. Germline V gene data show CDR1 as SGHNT and CDR2 as YYREEE (reference sequence). Losses at the gene ends were 5 bases for V and 8 bases for J; bases not matched to a gene: 7. CDR3 residues: CASRLGQGDGYTF. The DNA for the CDR3 is TGTGCCAGCAGACTGGGACAGGGCGACGGCTACACCTTC.

This sequence joins TRBV18 and TRBJ2-7; D unclear. V was cut by 3 bases and J by 5 bases, with 8 bases left in between. In germline, CDR1 is KGHSH, CDR2 LQKENI. The CDR3 covers 12 residues. The CDR3: CASSPRTDEQYF. The DNA of the CDR3 is TGTGCCAGCTCACCCCGTACAGACGAGCAGTACTTC.

This chain links TRBV7-8 with TRBJ1-5; D remains unclear. Deletions cut 0 bases from V and 6 bases from J, with 6 bases between. Germline loops: CDR1 SGHVS, CDR2 FQNEAQ. This CDR3 is built from 13 residues. CDR3 coding DNA: TGTGCCAGCAGCTTAGCGGGGAGTCAGCCCCAGCATTTT. It yields the protein CASSLAGSQPQHF.

This clone was recorded a few times. The CDR3 DNA is TGTGCCACCAGCAGAGACTCGGGACAGAGAAATGAAAAACTGTTTTTT. Encoded protein: CATSRDSGQRNEKLFF. V is TRBV15 and J is TRBJ1-4; 7 bases match TRBD1. Germline V gives CDR1 LNHNV, CDR2 YYDKDF (reference sequence). V was clipped by 0 bases and J by 5 bases; unmatched bases: 6. This CDR3 is 16 amino acids long.

This chain uses TRBV28 with TRBJ2-1, with D perhaps matching TRBD1 (6 bases). The CDR3 runs 17 residues. Trimming took off 3 bases at V and 8 bases at J, with 23 bases between the two ends. CDR1 and CDR2 from the germline V gene are MDHEN and SYDVKM. CDR3 sequence (DNA): TGTGCCAGCAGTTTGCCCGGCACAGGGTTAGGGAGCGATGAGCAGTTCTTC. Amino acids: CASSLPGTGLGSDEQFF.

The rearrangement joins TRBV5-1 to TRBJ2-2; TRBD2 aligns across 8 bases. CDR1 and CDR2 (germline): SGHRS, YFSETQ. This CDR3 contains 16 residues. J lost 3 bases, V lost 5 bases, and 9 bases had no gene match. The CDR3 here is CASSFGASGHTGELFF. The CDR3 region has the DNA TGCGCCAGCAGTTTCGGGGCTAGCGGGCACACCGGGGAGCTGTTTTTT. The whole variable domain, filled in from reference TRBV5-1 and TRBJ2-2, reads KAGVTQTPRYLIKTRGQQVTLSCSPISGHRSVSWYQQTPGQGLQFLFEYFSETQRNKGNFPGRFSGRQFSNSRSEMNVSTLELGDSALYLCASSFGASGHTGELFFGEGSRLTVL.

The V and J genes are TRBV7-9 and TRBJ1-1; D possibly corresponds to TRBD1 (6 bases). The length of the CDR3 is 15 residues. V lost 4 bases to trimming and J lost 7 bases, with 19 bases between them. In germline, CDR1 is SEHNR, CDR2 FQNEAQ (reference sequence). The CDR3 region has the DNA TGTGCCAGCAGCTCAGGGCGAGGGGGAGGGCTTGAAGCTTTCTTT. It is translated as CASSSGRGGGLEAFF.

This chain uses TRBV4-1 with TRBJ1-5, with 8 positions matching TRBD1. V was clipped by 0 bases and J by 3 bases; unmatched bases: 7. The CDR3 covers 17 residues. CDR1 is MGHRA and CDR2 is YSYEKL in the germline V gene. The CDR3 here is CASSQDGMTGVNQPQHF. Here the CDR3 DNA reads TGCGCCAGCAGCCAAGATGGGATGACAGGGGTCAATCAGCCCCAGCATTTT.

The chain links TRBV5-1 to TRBJ1-2; 9 bases fit TRBD1. The CDR3 contains 12 residues. J gave up 9 bases and V 4 bases, and 4 bases lay outside the gene matches. In germline, CDR1 is SGHRS, CDR2 YFSETQ. The CDR3 nucleotides read TGCGCCAGCAGCACGGGACAGGGAAGCTACACCTTC. Translation: CASSTGQGSYTF.

In nucleotides, the CDR3 is TGTGCCAGCAGCTCGGGACAGAAAAGCTACACCTTC. Protein: CASSSGQKSYTF. The chain has TRBV2 and TRBJ1-2, with 7 bases lining up with TRBD1. With V trimmed by 6 bases and J by 9 bases, 7 bases remained unmatched. There are 12 residues in the CDR3. Germline assignment: CDR1 SNHLY and CDR2 FYNNEI.

The V gene is TRBV7-6, the J gene TRBJ1-2; possible D gene TRBD1, 6 bases. The CDR3 is 15 residues long. Germline CDR1 is SGHVS and CDR2 is FNYEAQ. V gave up 4 bases and J gave up 0 bases, with 12 bases separating them. CDR3 amino acids: CASSSNRAANYGYTF. In DNA, the CDR3 is TGTGCCAGCAGCTCCAACAGGGCAGCTAACTATGGCTACACCTTC.

This clone was counted a few times. The CDR3 bases are TGCGCCACCCGAATAGAACCCGCGTCGGAGACCCAGTACTTC. Translating it yields CATRIEPASETQYF. J is TRBJ2-5 and V is TRBV5-1; D gene uncertain. The CDR3 is made up of 14 amino acids. Germline-derived CDR1 and CDR2 are SGHRS and YFSETQ. Trimming shortened V by 9 bases and J by 5 bases, and 20 bases separated the two germline ends.